This T cell receptor beta chain was obtained from a study of cytomegalovirus exposure and HLA in healthy donors. General study findings and limits: Within an earlier analysis, most TCR beta V segments proved productive either about 87% or about 30% of the time. Trimming of TCR beta V- and J-genes showed a link, identified in a later analysis, to a missense DCLRE1C variant.

A note on this clone: Antigen specificity is unknown.

In the PCR, 60 Vbeta and 13 Jbeta primers were used. Profiling relied on immunoSEQ multiplex PCR, and the TCRdb table lists in-frame clones only, not all of them. The sample lists around 220,000 clones; roughly four fifths were seen once. Healthy individuals who donated bone marrow served as the donors. The CDR3 consists of 18 residues. The V gene end was trimmed by 4 bases and the J gene end by 8 bases; junction bases not matched to a gene: 21. Germline loops: CDR1 MNHNS, CDR2 SASEGT. The chain combines TRBV6-1 with TRBJ1-1, with 8 bases that match TRBD1. The sample consisted of PBMCs. The sequence was collected from a girl aged 2-15 years in good health and CMV-seronegative. DNA of the CDR3: TGTGCCAGCAGTGGTCCAGATGGGGGCCCGAAGACAGGGGTAGAAGCTTTCTTT. It encodes CASSGPDGGPKTGVEAFF.